This T cell receptor beta chain was recorded in a study of human T cells and chemical hapten exposure. Sample time point: patch test 2, 6 weeks after DPC sensitization. Stated treatment: therapeutic diphenylcyclopropenone sensitization with weekly scalp DPC. This clonotype was observed at least ten times. The ends were cut back, 4 bases at V and 0 bases at J, with 13 bases in the middle. CDR1 is MNHEY, CDR2 SMNVEV, per germline (reference sequence). The length of the CDR3 is 16 residues. TCRdb reanalysed the RACE reads using MiXCR and keeps one entry per CDR3 protein. The table records 75,000 to 90,000 distinct CDR3 sequences, roughly 10% of them present only once.

The receptor was isolated from a woman aged 50 to 60 with alopecia areata. Some clones in this sample may be carry-over from other donors' samples. Sequencing used whole blood, obtained in connection with sensitization to the hapten diphenylcyclopropenone (DPC). The chain carries TRBV27 and TRBJ1-5; TRBD1 is a possible D gene (5 bases). In DNA form, the CDR3 reads TGTGCCAGCAGTTCTAGTAGGGGCTATAGCAATCAGCCCCAGCATTTT. This gives the protein CASSSSRGYSNQPQHF.